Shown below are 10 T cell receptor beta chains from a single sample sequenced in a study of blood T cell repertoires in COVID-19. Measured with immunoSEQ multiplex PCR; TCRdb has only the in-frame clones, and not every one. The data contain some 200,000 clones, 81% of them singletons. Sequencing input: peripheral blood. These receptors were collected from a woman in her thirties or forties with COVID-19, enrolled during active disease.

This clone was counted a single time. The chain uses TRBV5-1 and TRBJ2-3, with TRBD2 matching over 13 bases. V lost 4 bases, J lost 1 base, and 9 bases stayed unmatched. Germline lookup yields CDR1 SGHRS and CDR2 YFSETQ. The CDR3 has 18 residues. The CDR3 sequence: CASSPWTSGRSGTDTQYF. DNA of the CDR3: TGCGCCAGCAGCCCGTGGACTAGCGGGAGATCGGGCACAGATACGCAGTATTTT.

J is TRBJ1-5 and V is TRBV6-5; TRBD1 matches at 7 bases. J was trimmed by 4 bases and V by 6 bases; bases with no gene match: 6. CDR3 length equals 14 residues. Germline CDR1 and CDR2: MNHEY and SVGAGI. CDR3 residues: CASRSQGVNQPQHF. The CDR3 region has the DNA TGTGCCAGCAGGTCCCAGGGGGTGAATCAGCCCCAGCATTTT.

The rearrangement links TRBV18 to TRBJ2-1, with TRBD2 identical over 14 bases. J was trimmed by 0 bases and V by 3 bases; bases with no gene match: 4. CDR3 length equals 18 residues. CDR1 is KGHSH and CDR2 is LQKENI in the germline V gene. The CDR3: CASSPGLAGVSSYNEQFF. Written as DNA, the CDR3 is TGTGCCAGCTCACCGGGACTAGCGGGAGTAAGCTCCTACAATGAGCAGTTCTTC.

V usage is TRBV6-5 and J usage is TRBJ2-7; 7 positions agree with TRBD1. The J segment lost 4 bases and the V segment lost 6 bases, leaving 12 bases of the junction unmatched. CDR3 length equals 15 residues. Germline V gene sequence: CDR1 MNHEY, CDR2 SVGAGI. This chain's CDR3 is CASSTRGTASYEQYV. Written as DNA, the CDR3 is TGTGCCAGCAGCACACGAGGGACAGCGAGTTACGAGCAGTACGTC.

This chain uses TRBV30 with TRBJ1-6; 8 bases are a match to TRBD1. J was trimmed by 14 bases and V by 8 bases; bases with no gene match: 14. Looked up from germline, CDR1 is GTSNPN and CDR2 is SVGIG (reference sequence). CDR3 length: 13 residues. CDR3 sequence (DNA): TGTGCCCGATCAGGGGGCTGGGGGGGAACCCTCCACTTT. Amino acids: CARSGGWGGTLHF. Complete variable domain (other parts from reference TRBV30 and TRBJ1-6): SQTIHQWPATLVQPVGSPLSLECTVEGTSNPNLYWYRQAAGRGLQLLFYSVGIGQISSEVPQNLSASRPQDRQFILSSKKLLLSDSGFYLCARSGGWGGTLHFGNGTRLTVT.

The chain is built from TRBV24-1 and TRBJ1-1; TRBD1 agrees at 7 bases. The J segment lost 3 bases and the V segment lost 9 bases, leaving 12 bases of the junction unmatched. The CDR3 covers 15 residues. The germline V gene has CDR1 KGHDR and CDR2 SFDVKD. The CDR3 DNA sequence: TGTGCCACCCGGGGAACAACAGGGGTAGACACTGAAGCTTTCTTT. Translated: CATRGTTGVDTEAFF.

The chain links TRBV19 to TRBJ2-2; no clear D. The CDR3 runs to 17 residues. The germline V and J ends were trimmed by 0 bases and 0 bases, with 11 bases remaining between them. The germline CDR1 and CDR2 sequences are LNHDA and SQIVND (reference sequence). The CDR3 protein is CASSIDPRLANTGELFF. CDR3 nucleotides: TGTGCCAGTAGTATAGATCCCAGACTTGCGAACACCGGGGAGCTGTTTTTT. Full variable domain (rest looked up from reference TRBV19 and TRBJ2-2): DGGITQSPKYLFRKEGQNVTLSCEQNLNHDAMYWYRQDPGQGLRLIYYSQIVNDFQKGDIAEGYSVSREKKESFPLTVTSAQKNPTAFYLCASSIDPRLANTGELFFGEGSRLTVL.

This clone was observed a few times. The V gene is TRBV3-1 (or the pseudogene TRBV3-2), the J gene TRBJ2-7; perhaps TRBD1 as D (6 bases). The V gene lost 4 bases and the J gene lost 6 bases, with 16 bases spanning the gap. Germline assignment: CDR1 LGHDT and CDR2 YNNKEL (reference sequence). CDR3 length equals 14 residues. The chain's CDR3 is CASSRGQGHSEQYF. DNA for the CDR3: TGTGCCAGCAGCCGGGGGCAGGGGCACAGCGAGCAGTACTTC.

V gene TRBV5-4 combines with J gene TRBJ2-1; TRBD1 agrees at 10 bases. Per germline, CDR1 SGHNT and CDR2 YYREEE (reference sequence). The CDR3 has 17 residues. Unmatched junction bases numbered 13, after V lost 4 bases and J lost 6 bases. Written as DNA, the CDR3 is TGTGCCAGCAGCCCCAGCCGGGCGGGACAGGGGTCCAATGAGCAGTTCTTC. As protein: CASSPSRAGQGSNEQFF.

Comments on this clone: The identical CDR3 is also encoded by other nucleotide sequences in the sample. The chain's CDR3 is CASSLVQGSGYTF. The DNA of the CDR3 is TGCGCCAGCAGCTTGGTCCAGGGGAGTGGCTACACCTTC. This chain connects TRBV5-1 to TRBJ1-2, with D possibly matching TRBD1 (6 bases). CDR1 and CDR2 from the germline V gene are SGHRS and YFSETQ. V lost 0 bases to trimming and J lost 7 bases, with 10 bases between them. The CDR3 consists of 13 residues.